This is a list of T cell receptor beta chains from one sample in a study of identical twins. TCRdb redid the calling of the 5' RACE reads with MiXCR, one entry per CDR3 protein. Among 690,000 or so distinct CDR3 sequences listed, 8.6% were seen once. Another study also made use of these data, one on yellow fever vaccine responses in identical twins.

Material: PBMCs. The receptors derive from a woman under 30 in good health. The CDR3 runs from the conserved cysteine through the conserved F or W. D genes are given only for firm matches. Rows may omit the clone size; those that give it use once, few, many or a size class.

D gene	clone size	J gene	V gene	CDR3 protein	CDR3 DNA
-	few	TRBJ1-5	TRBV19	CASSRGLNQPQHF	TGTGCCAGTAGTCGCGGCCTCAATCAGCCCCAGCATTTT
-	many	TRBJ2-7	TRBV28	CASSSDRSIGFYEQYF	TGTGCCAGCAGTTCCGACCGGTCTATAGGGTTCTACGAGCAGTACTTC
TRBD1	few	TRBJ2-7	TRBV20-1	CSAREGTGLSYEQYF	TGCAGTGCTAGGGAAGGGACAGGGCTCTCCTACGAGCAGTACTTC
-	-	TRBJ1-6	TRBV7-7	CASTSSGQGGDALHF	TGTGCTAGCACCTCAAGTGGGCAGGGAGGAGACGCCCTCCACTTT
-	many	TRBJ1-1	TRBV29-1	CSVGVGNTEAFF	TGCAGCGTTGGAGTAGGGAACACTGAAGCTTTCTTT
-	few	TRBJ2-3	TRBV20-1	CSARDNGLDRTDTQYF	TGCAGTGCTAGAGACAACGGACTGGACCGCACAGATACGCAGTATTTT
-	many	TRBJ2-1	TRBV29-1	CSVEFFRQDYNEQFF	TGCAGCGTTGAATTTTTCAGGCAAGACTACAATGAGCAGTTCTTC
-	many	TRBJ1-1	TRBV6-5	CASIRNTEAFF	TGTGCCAGTATTCGGAACACTGAAGCTTTCTTT
-	few	TRBJ2-3	TRBV5-1	CASRSATQTSTDTQYF	TGCGCCAGCCGTTCCGCGACCCAAACCAGCACAGATACGCAGTATTTT
-	many	TRBJ2-1	TRBV5-1	CASSLVGVSYNEQFF	TGCGCCAGCAGCTTGGTGGGGGTTTCCTACAATGAGCAGTTCTTC
-	few	TRBJ2-7	TRBV20-1	CSAREGFLRDGTYEQYF	TGCAGTGCTAGAGAAGGGTTTTTGCGGGATGGGACCTACGAGCAGTACTTC
-	few	TRBJ2-1	TRBV9	CASSEGGWGDEQFF	TGTGCCAGCAGCGAGGGCGGTTGGGGCGATGAGCAGTTCTTC
-	-	TRBJ1-2	TRBV12-3/TRBV12-4	CASSVVAGHGYTF	TGTGCCAGCAGTGTCGTAGCGGGGCATGGCTACACCTTC
TRBD2	-	TRBJ2-5	TRBV28	CASSSPWGRAQETQYF	TGTGCCAGCAGTTCCCCGTGGGGGAGGGCCCAAGAGACCCAGTACTTC
TRBD1	-	TRBJ2-7	TRBV2	CASSELQGATYEQYF	TGTGCCAGCAGTGAATTACAGGGGGCAACCTACGAGCAGTACTTC
TRBD1	-	TRBJ1-1	TRBV10-3	CAVNPGQMNTEAFF	TGTGCCGTAAACCCGGGACAGATGAACACTGAAGCTTTCTTT
TRBD1	-	TRBJ2-3	TRBV20-1	CSARKFGTGDTDTQYF	TGCAGTGCTAGAAAATTCGGGACAGGGGACACAGATACGCAGTATTTT
TRBD2	-	TRBJ2-3	TRBV11-2	CASSYRLAGEYTDTQYF	TGTGCCAGCAGCTACCGACTAGCGGGAGAGTACACAGATACGCAGTATTTT
-	few	TRBJ2-1	TRBV20-1	CSVLRNRATNYNEQFF	TGCAGTGTCCTTAGGAATCGGGCGACGAACTACAATGAGCAGTTCTTC
-	few	TRBJ2-1	TRBV6-1	CASSTYGGNEQFF	TGTGCCAGCAGTACATACGGGGGAAATGAGCAGTTCTTC
-	many	TRBJ2-7	TRBV29-1	CSGTGGPSYEQYF	TGCAGCGGTACAGGCGGTCCTTCCTACGAGCAGTACTTC
TRBD2	few	TRBJ2-5	TRBV7-2	CASSSLGLAAQETQYF	TGTGCCAGCAGCTCCCTAGGACTAGCGGCCCAAGAGACCCAGTACTTC
-	-	TRBJ2-7	TRBV7-9	CASSLTDISYEQYF	TGTGCCAGCAGCCTAACAGACATATCCTACGAGCAGTACTTC
-	many	TRBJ2-7	TRBV7-8	CASSRMGGAAYEQYF	TGTGCCAGCAGTCGTATGGGGGGCGCAGCCTACGAGCAGTACTTC
-	few	TRBJ2-1	TRBV29-1	CSVGRRLGEQFF	TGCAGCGTTGGACGGAGGCTGGGTGAGCAGTTCTTC
-	many	TRBJ1-5	TRBV20-1	CSASLGDQPQHF	TGCAGTGCTAGTTTGGGGGATCAGCCCCAGCATTTT
TRBD2	many	TRBJ2-7	TRBV6-2/TRBV6-3	CASSLAGGPKNEQYF	TGTGCCAGCAGTCTAGCGGGGGGGCCCAAGAACGAGCAGTACTTC
-	many	TRBJ1-6	TRBV7-9	CASSWAGKSNSPLHF	TGTGCCAGCAGCTGGGCAGGGAAGAGTAATTCACCCCTCCACTTT
-	many	TRBJ2-3	TRBV29-1	CSVWRGSTDTQYF	TGCAGCGTGTGGAGGGGCAGCACAGATACGCAGTATTTT
TRBD2	-	TRBJ2-3	TRBV27	CASSKLAARGTDTQYF	TGTGCCAGCAGTAAACTAGCGGCACGAGGCACAGATACGCAGTATTTT
-	few	TRBJ2-5	TRBV5-1	CASSLALGEKNVEQETQYF	TGCGCCAGCAGCTTGGCCTTGGGAGAAAAAAACGTTGAACAAGAGACCCAGTACTTC
-	few	TRBJ2-3	TRBV11-2	CASSSGRYQGRSSTDTQYF	TGTGCCAGCAGCTCAGGAAGGTACCAGGGACGTAGTAGCACAGATACGCAGTATTTT
TRBD1	few	TRBJ1-4	TRBV6-2/TRBV6-3	CASSSVGTATNEKLFF	TGTGCCAGCAGTTCCGTCGGGACAGCAACTAATGAAAAACTGTTTTTT
TRBD2	many	TRBJ2-1	TRBV5-5	CASIGTSGRGSYNEQFF	TGTGCCAGCATCGGGACTAGCGGGAGGGGGTCCTACAATGAGCAGTTCTTC
TRBD1	few	TRBJ1-5	TRBV20-1	CSASPVAGGNNQPQHF	TGCAGTGCTAGTCCGGTCGCAGGGGGAAACAATCAGCCCCAGCATTTT
-	-	TRBJ2-7	TRBV9	CASSVEEGSGFAYEQYF	TGTGCCAGCAGCGTAGAGGAGGGGTCAGGCTTCGCCTACGAGCAGTACTTC
-	-	TRBJ2-7	TRBV20-1	CSARDPISYEQYF	TGCAGTGCTAGAGATCCTATTTCCTACGAGCAGTACTTC
TRBD1	few	TRBJ2-7	TRBV5-1	CASSPGDRVVYEQYF	TGCGCCAGCAGCCCGGGGGACAGGGTGGTCTACGAGCAGTACTTC
-	few	TRBJ1-5	TRBV15	CATSRAESNQPQHF	TGTGCCACCAGCAGAGCGGAGAGCAATCAGCCCCAGCATTTT
-	few	TRBJ2-1	TRBV20-1	CSASFNEQFF	TGCAGTGCTTCCTTCAATGAGCAGTTCTTC
TRBD1	-	TRBJ2-1	TRBV2	CATRQGVYNEQFF	TGTGCCACTCGACAGGGAGTCTACAATGAGCAGTTCTTC